The rows below give T cell receptor beta chains drawn from one sample of a study of control samples from healthy donors and cancer patients. Profiled with immunoSEQ multiplex PCR; TCRdb holds only in-frame clones, not every one. The table has 60,000 to 95,000 clones, approximately 84% seen once. Sequencing was done on a sample of blood. Source of these receptors: a man aged 45 to 65 in good health. CDR3s include the opening cysteine and the closing phenylalanine or tryptophan. Each record gives: V gene, clone size, J gene, D gene, CDR3 protein, CDR3 DNA. The D gene is left open where the match is weak. Expanded clones get a size class; other rows say once, few or many, or leave the size out.

V: TRBV7-8
size: few
J: TRBJ1-3
D: -
CDR3: CASSLPSRNTIYF
DNA: TGTGCCAGCAGCCTTCCCAGTCGAAACACCATATATTTT

V: TRBV2
size: few
J: TRBJ2-2
D: -
CDR3: CASGSGEVGELFF
DNA: TGTGCCAGCGGTTCAGGGGAGGTCGGGGAGCTGTTTTTT

V: TRBV11-2
size: -
J: TRBJ2-4
D: TRBD2
CDR3: CASSAGLAVGIQYF
DNA: TGTGCCAGCAGCGCCGGACTAGCGGTGGGCATTCAGTACTTC

V: TRBV7-9
size: few
J: TRBJ1-1
D: -
CDR3: CASSPTVNTEAFF
DNA: TGTGCCAGCAGCCCAACAGTTAACACTGAAGCTTTCTTT

V: TRBV4-2
size: -
J: TRBJ2-6
D: TRBD1
CDR3: CASSPYRPRTGGMYGANVLTF
DNA: TGTGCCAGCAGCCCATATCGACCGAGGACAGGGGGAATGTATGGGGCCAACGTCCTGACTTTC

V: TRBV6-5
size: -
J: TRBJ1-5
D: -
CDR3: CASSYLGGGQPQHF
DNA: TGTGCCAGCAGTTACCTGGGGGGAGGTCAGCCCCAGCATTTT

V: TRBV5-1
size: -
J: TRBJ2-6
D: -
CDR3: CASSLIVAGANVLTF
DNA: TGCGCCAGCAGCTTGATCGTCGCTGGGGCCAACGTCCTGACTTTC

V: TRBV9
size: -
J: TRBJ1-3
D: -
CDR3: CASSAVGGSWGTIYF
DNA: TGTGCCAGCAGCGCCGTCGGGGGTTCTTGGGGCACCATATATTTT

V: TRBV21-1
size: -
J: TRBJ2-7
D: -
CDR3: CASSKDGKREHYEQYF
DNA: TGTGCCAGCAGCAAAGATGGTAAGCGGGAACACTACGAGCAGTACTTC

V: TRBV24-1
size: -
J: TRBJ2-1
D: -
CDR3: CATSDSGPRNEQFF
DNA: TGTGCCACCAGTGACAGCGGCCCCAGGAATGAGCAGTTCTTC

V: TRBV19
size: -
J: TRBJ1-4
D: -
CDR3: CARHRPACEKLFF
DNA: TGTGCCAGGCATAGACCCGCTTGTGAAAAACTGTTTTTT

V: TRBV6-5
size: -
J: TRBJ2-6
D: -
CDR3: CASSYTGANVLTF
DNA: TGTGCCAGCAGTTACACTGGGGCCAACGTCCTGACTTTC

V: TRBV7-3
size: once
J: TRBJ2-5
D: -
CDR3: CASSPRGGETQYF
DNA: TGTGCCAGCAGCCCCAGGGGCGGGGAGACCCAGTACTTC

V: TRBV29-1
size: -
J: TRBJ1-5
D: -
CDR3: CSVAENSNQPQHF
DNA: TGCAGCGTTGCAGAGAATAGCAATCAGCCCCAGCATTTT

V: TRBV7-2
size: -
J: TRBJ2-7
D: -
CDR3: CASSLDRATSYEQYF
DNA: TGTGCCAGCAGCTTAGACCGGGCGACCTCCTACGAGCAGTACTTC

V: TRBV19
size: -
J: TRBJ1-5
D: -
CDR3: CASSPYLNQPQHF
DNA: TGTGCCAGTAGTCCCTACCTCAATCAGCCCCAGCATTTT

V: TRBV11-2
size: -
J: TRBJ1-6
D: -
CDR3: CASSLRRGGAPLNSPLHF
DNA: TGTGCCAGCAGCTTACGTCGGGGGGGGGCGCCCCTTAATTCACCCCTCCACTTT

V: TRBV7-2
size: once
J: TRBJ2-3
D: -
CDR3: CASSLASARGQSTDTQYF
DNA: TGTGCCAGCAGCTTAGCGTCAGCCCGGGGCCAAAGCACAGATACGCAGTATTTT

V: TRBV30
size: -
J: TRBJ1-5
D: -
CDR3: CAWSVGQTNQPQHF
DNA: TGTGCCTGGAGTGTAGGACAGACTAATCAGCCCCAGCATTTT

V: TRBV7-6
size: -
J: TRBJ1-2
D: -
CDR3: CASSPQSGGAAYGYTF
DNA: TGTGCCAGCAGTCCCCAGTCGGGGGGCGCAGCCTATGGCTACACCTTC

V: TRBV11-2
size: -
J: TRBJ2-2
D: -
CDR3: CASSFGGGGTGELFF
DNA: TGTGCCAGCAGCTTCGGGGGCGGTGGAACCGGGGAGCTGTTTTTT

V: TRBV4-1
size: -
J: TRBJ1-1
D: -
CDR3: CASSQDQGLNTEAFF
DNA: TGCGCCAGCAGCCAAGACCAGGGGCTGAACACTGAAGCTTTCTTT

V: TRBV18
size: -
J: TRBJ2-1
D: -
CDR3: CASSPRADEQFF
DNA: TGTGCCAGCTCACCTAGGGCGGATGAGCAGTTCTTC

V: TRBV29-1
size: -
J: TRBJ1-2
D: -
CDR3: CSVENGYGYTF
DNA: TGCAGCGTTGAAAACGGGTATGGCTACACCTTC

V: TRBV15
size: -
J: TRBJ2-6
D: TRBD1
CDR3: CATSRTGGSGANVLTF
DNA: TGTGCCACCAGCAGAACAGGGGGCTCTGGGGCCAACGTCCTGACTTTC

V: TRBV28
size: -
J: TRBJ2-7
D: TRBD2
CDR3: CASSLGGSGSYEQYF
DNA: TGTGCCAGCAGTTTAGGAGGTAGCGGGAGTTACGAGCAGTACTTC

V: TRBV30
size: -
J: TRBJ1-2
D: -
CDR3: CAWSFGNYGYTF
DNA: TGTGCCTGGAGTTTCGGTAACTATGGCTACACCTTC

V: TRBV19
size: -
J: TRBJ2-7
D: -
CDR3: CASRPGNHRTYEQYF
DNA: TGTGCCAGTAGGCCCGGAAACCACCGTACCTACGAGCAGTACTTC

V: TRBV4-1
size: -
J: TRBJ2-7
D: TRBD2
CDR3: CASSRGLAGAYEQYF
DNA: TGCGCCAGCAGCCGAGGACTAGCGGGAGCCTACGAGCAGTACTTC

V: TRBV24-1
size: -
J: TRBJ1-5
D: TRBD1
CDR3: CATKHLTDRVEQPQHF
DNA: TGTGCCACCAAACACCTTACCGACAGGGTTGAACAGCCCCAGCATTTT

V: TRBV24-1
size: -
J: TRBJ2-4
D: -
CDR3: CATSDTPRGRENIQYF
DNA: TGTGCCACCAGTGATACACCCCGGGGGCGCGAAAACATTCAGTACTTC

V: TRBV21-1
size: few
J: TRBJ2-2
D: -
CDR3: CASRGTGTVNTGELFF
DNA: TGTGCCAGCCGCGGGACCGGAACCGTGAACACCGGGGAGCTGTTTTTT

V: TRBV18
size: -
J: TRBJ1-2
D: -
CDR3: CASSPGASPDGYTF
DNA: TGTGCCAGCTCACCAGGTGCCAGTCCGGATGGCTACACCTTC

V: TRBV4-1
size: -
J: TRBJ2-7
D: -
CDR3: CASSQGAAYYEQYF
DNA: TGCGCCAGCAGCCAAGGCGCGGCCTACTACGAGCAGTACTTC

V: TRBV6-2/TRBV6-3
size: many
J: TRBJ2-1
D: -
CDR3: CASSYRDLESNEQFF
DNA: TGTGCCAGCAGTTACCGGGACCTTGAATCCAATGAGCAGTTCTTC

V: TRBV4-2
size: -
J: TRBJ2-5
D: TRBD2
CDR3: CASSQGSSGRSQETQYF
DNA: TGTGCCAGCAGCCAAGGTAGCAGCGGGAGGTCCCAAGAGACCCAGTACTTC

V: TRBV5-1
size: -
J: TRBJ2-7
D: -
CDR3: CASSLAPSYEQYF
DNA: TGCGCCAGCAGCTTGGCTCCCTCCTACGAGCAGTACTTC

V: TRBV7-2
size: once
J: TRBJ1-5
D: -
CDR3: CASSLAFHNQPQHF
DNA: TGTGCCAGCAGCTTAGCGTTTCATAATCAGCCCCAGCATTTT

V: TRBV11-2
size: -
J: TRBJ1-3
D: -
CDR3: CASSLDRGTSGNTIYF
DNA: TGTGCCAGCAGCTTAGATCGTGGGACCTCTGGAAACACCATATATTTT

V: TRBV7-2
size: -
J: TRBJ2-5
D: TRBD1
CDR3: CASSLAPGGHETQYF
DNA: TGTGCCAGCAGCTTAGCGCCAGGGGGCCATGAGACCCAGTACTTC

V: TRBV7-2
size: -
J: TRBJ1-3
D: TRBD1
CDR3: CASSPGTGPSSGNTIYF
DNA: TGTGCCAGCAGCCCCGGGACAGGGCCTTCCTCTGGAAACACCATATATTTT

V: TRBV6-2/TRBV6-3
size: -
J: TRBJ2-3
D: TRBD2
CDR3: CASSYSSGSGRASTDTQYF
DNA: TGTGCCAGCAGTTACTCATCCGGAAGCGGGAGGGCTAGCACAGATACGCAGTATTTT

V: TRBV6-5
size: -
J: TRBJ2-7
D: TRBD1
CDR3: CASGRTGEDSYEQYF
DNA: TGTGCCAGCGGACGGACAGGGGAAGATTCCTACGAGCAGTACTTC

V: TRBV5-1
size: -
J: TRBJ1-6
D: TRBD1
CDR3: CASSDGTGSSPLHF
DNA: TGCGCCAGCAGTGACGGGACAGGGAGTTCACCCCTCCACTTT

V: TRBV11-2
size: -
J: TRBJ1-3
D: TRBD1
CDR3: CASSSQGAGNTIYF
DNA: TGTGCCAGCAGTTCACAGGGGGCTGGAAACACCATATATTTT

V: TRBV6-6
size: -
J: TRBJ2-7
D: -
CDR3: CASSYTTDEQYF
DNA: TGTGCCAGCAGTTATACCACGGACGAGCAGTACTTC

V: TRBV5-1
size: -
J: TRBJ2-6
D: -
CDR3: CASRRPGPLSGANVLTF
DNA: TGCGCCAGCAGGAGGCCAGGCCCCCTCTCTGGGGCCAACGTCCTGACTTTC

V: TRBV6-5
size: once
J: TRBJ1-6
D: TRBD1
CDR3: CASSPPGQMNSPLHF
DNA: TGTGCCAGCAGTCCGCCGGGACAGATGAATTCACCCCTCCACTTT

V: TRBV14
size: -
J: TRBJ2-1
D: -
CDR3: CASSPYRAANLINEQFF
DNA: TGTGCCAGCAGCCCATACCGGGCAGCAAATTTAATCAATGAGCAGTTCTTC

V: TRBV5-1
size: -
J: TRBJ1-5
D: TRBD1
CDR3: CASGPGTGSNQPQHF
DNA: TGCGCCAGCGGACCCGGGACAGGGAGCAATCAGCCCCAGCATTTT

V: TRBV25-1
size: -
J: TRBJ1-2
D: -
CDR3: CASRSTGSVPYGYTF
DNA: TGTGCCAGCAGGTCTACAGGCTCCGTCCCCTATGGCTACACCTTC

V: TRBV7-2
size: -
J: TRBJ1-2
D: TRBD1
CDR3: CASSPREGAHYGYTF
DNA: TGTGCCAGCAGCCCTCGGGAGGGGGCCCACTATGGCTACACCTTC

V: TRBV9
size: -
J: TRBJ1-4
D: TRBD1
CDR3: CASSVLGQPNEKLFF
DNA: TGTGCCAGCAGCGTATTGGGACAGCCCAATGAAAAACTGTTTTTT

V: TRBV24-1
size: -
J: TRBJ1-2
D: -
CDR3: CATSDGTAYGYTF
DNA: TGTGCCACCAGTGATGGGACGGCCTATGGCTACACCTTC

V: TRBV14
size: -
J: TRBJ2-5
D: TRBD2
CDR3: CASSRGLAETQYF
DNA: TGTGCCAGCAGCCGTGGACTAGCCGAGACCCAGTACTTC

V: TRBV18
size: -
J: TRBJ2-7
D: -
CDR3: CASSHTSGSESSYEQYF
DNA: TGTGCCAGCTCACACACTTCCGGGAGCGAGAGCTCCTACGAGCAGTACTTC

V: TRBV27
size: -
J: TRBJ2-1
D: TRBD2
CDR3: CASSSLAGVINEQFF
DNA: TGTGCCAGCAGTTCACTAGCGGGAGTTATAAATGAGCAGTTCTTC